This is a list of T cell receptor beta chains from one sample in a study of shared clonotypes between healthy human individuals. Method: immunoSEQ multiplex PCR; TCRdb's copy keeps in-frame clones and lacks some. The table lists millions of clones, over 85% of them singletons. The specimen was naive CD8+ T cells sorted from blood. All receptors come from a young man in good health. Both conserved end residues are part of each CDR3. The order of the fields is V gene, J gene, D gene, CDR3 protein, CDR3 DNA. A D gene is named only where the DNA matches it firmly.

TRBV7-9	TRBJ1-5	-	CASSPGFGQPQHF	TGTGCCAGCAGCCCAGGTTTCGGTCAGCCCCAGCATTTT
TRBV7-9	TRBJ2-7	TRBD1	CASSYGQGDSYEQYF	TGTGCCAGCAGCTACGGACAGGGTGACTCCTACGAGCAGTACTTC
TRBV28	TRBJ2-1	-	CASSLTGLLGDEQFF	TGTGCCAGCAGTTTAACAGGCCTCCTAGGGGATGAGCAGTTCTTC
TRBV27	TRBJ1-5	-	CASSYINQPQHF	TGTGCCAGCAGTTACATTAATCAGCCCCAGCATTTT
TRBV7-2	TRBJ1-1	TRBD1	CASSADRGNTEAFF	TGTGCCAGCAGCGCCGACAGGGGGAACACTGAAGCTTTCTTT
TRBV29-1	TRBJ2-5	TRBD1	CSVEEVDRVYQETQYF	TGCAGCGTTGAAGAGGTGGACAGGGTGTACCAAGAGACCCAGTACTTC
TRBV6-5	TRBJ2-2	TRBD1	CASSYIGGDGELFF	TGTGCCAGCAGTTACATAGGGGGCGACGGGGAGCTGTTTTTT
TRBV6-1	TRBJ2-7	TRBD1	CAARGQGASYEQYF	TGTGCCGCCCGGGGACAGGGGGCCTCCTACGAGCAGTACTTC
TRBV6-1	TRBJ2-7	-	CASSEKISEWEPYEQYF	TGTGCCAGCAGTGAAAAGATCTCCGAGTGGGAGCCCTACGAGCAGTACTTC
TRBV15	TRBJ1-5	-	CATSSDGDQPQHF	TGTGCCACCAGCAGCGACGGGGATCAGCCCCAGCATTTT
TRBV29-1	TRBJ2-2	TRBD1	CSVPRGYANTGELFF	TGCAGCGTTCCCAGGGGGTATGCGAACACCGGGGAGCTGTTTTTT
TRBV30	TRBJ1-2	-	CAWAEGGNGYTF	TGTGCCTGGGCCGAAGGGGGAAACGGCTACACCTTC
TRBV14	TRBJ2-7	-	CASSPLAGTYEQYF	TGTGCCAGCAGCCCCCTGGCAGGCACCTACGAGCAGTACTTC
TRBV2	TRBJ2-3	TRBD2	CASNSGGSDTQYF	TGTGCCAGCAATAGCGGGGGGTCGGATACGCAGTATTTT
TRBV9	TRBJ2-5	-	CATQETQYF	TGTGCCACCCAAGAGACCCAGTACTTC
TRBV6-6	TRBJ1-1	TRBD1	CASSPGQGIAFF	TGTGCCAGCAGCCCTGGACAGGGTATAGCTTTCTTT
TRBV9	TRBJ2-1	-	CASSVEWVDNEQFF	TGTGCCAGCAGCGTAGAGTGGGTTGACAATGAGCAGTTCTTC
TRBV28	TRBJ2-4	-	CASGGTGNIQYF	TGTGCCAGCGGTGGGACTGGGAACATTCAGTACTTC